This TCR beta chain was documented in a study of identical twins. TCRdb re-called the 5' RACE reads through MiXCR, storing one row per CDR3 protein. The sample has 420,000 or so distinct CDR3 sequences, roughly 20% seen once; the top ten hold more than 10%. Trimming removed 0 bases at V and 7 bases at J, with 11 bases between. Germline CDR1 reads SGHKS; CDR2 reads YYEKEE (reference sequence). The CDR3 spans 14 residues. With no exceptions, donors were healthy Caucasians. This clonotype was picked up a small number of times. Source material: naive T cells sorted from blood. The rearrangement uses TRBV5-5 and TRBJ2-1, with TRBD1 as a possible D gene (6 bases). The source is a man in his fifties in good health. The CDR3 nucleotides read TGTGCCAGCAGCTTGGGTTGGGGGCGAAATGAGCAGTTCTTC. It translates to CASSLGWGRNEQFF.